This passage covers 6 T cell receptor beta chains from one sample sequenced in a study of blood T cells in healthy people across ages. Sample-barcoded 5' priming and a J-beta primer mix drove a second PCR of roughly 6 to 12 cycles. TCRdb itself ran the 5' RACE reads through MiXCR, one entry per CDR3 protein. Of some 1.5 million distinct CDR3 sequences in the sample, roughly 27% were seen once. The sequenced material came from blood. These receptor sequences come from a woman in her thirties in good health.

This clonotype was observed a few times. The V call is TRBV29-1, the J call TRBJ2-1; no definite D call. The V end lost 6 bases, the J end lost 5 bases, and 11 bases lay between the germline ends. Looked up from germline, CDR1 is SQVTM and CDR2 is ANQGSEA. This CDR3 has 12 residues. In DNA form, the CDR3 reads TGCAGCGTCCGAACCTTAAACAATGAGCAGTTCTTC. This sequence encodes CSVRTLNNEQFF.

V gene TRBV5-6 combines with J gene TRBJ2-7, with 8 bases lining up with TRBD2. Germline-derived CDR1 and CDR2 are SGHDT and YYEEEE. The junction had 13 bases not matched to a gene; V was cut back by 4 bases and J by 7 bases. The CDR3 is 15 residues long. In nucleotides, the CDR3 is TGTGCCAGCAGCCCGGAACTAGCGGTAGTGGGTGAGCAGTACTTC. Protein sequence: CASSPELAVVGEQYF.

This clonotype was seen repeatedly, ten times or more. V usage is TRBV5-1 and J usage is TRBJ2-5; D not certain. Per germline, CDR1 SGHRS and CDR2 YFSETQ. The CDR3 consists of 14 residues. Trimming stripped 1 base from V and 2 bases from J, with 9 bases between. The CDR3, as DNA: TGCGCCAGCAGCTTGAATCACCGTCAAGAGACCCAGTACTTC. Translation gives CASSLNHRQETQYF. Drawing the rest from reference TRBV5-1 and TRBJ2-5, the complete variable domain is KAGVTQTPRYLIKTRGQQVTLSCSPISGHRSVSWYQQTPGQGLQFLFEYFSETQRNKGNFPGRFSGRQFSNSRSEMNVSTLELGDSALYLCASSLNHRQETQYFGPGTRLLVL.

This clonotype was detected only once. V and J are TRBV7-9 and TRBJ2-7; no firm D call. Trimming cost V 7 bases and J 4 bases, with 14 bases left between them. The germline CDR1 and CDR2 sequences are SEHNR and FQNEAQ (reference sequence). This CDR3 region has 13 residues. The CDR3 sequence is CASNSSVCYEQYF. The CDR3 region has the DNA TGTGCCAGCAACTCCTCCGTCTGTTACGAGCAGTACTTC.

The chain links TRBV3-1 to TRBJ1-5, with a weak D call TRBD1 (6 bases). This CDR3 region has 14 residues. CDR1 LGHDT and CDR2 YNNKEL come from the germline V gene (reference sequence). Deletions cut 5 bases from V and 4 bases from J, with 12 bases between. The CDR3 bases are TGTGCCAGCAGCTATGCGAGGGGGAATCAGCCCCAGCATTTT. Protein sequence: CASSYARGNQPQHF.

The chain links TRBV7-9 to TRBJ2-3; 10 bases are a match to TRBD2. The CDR3 covers 16 residues. Per germline, CDR1 SEHNR and CDR2 FQNEAQ (reference sequence). Germline trimming cut 8 bases from V and 6 bases from J; bases unmatched to any gene: 14. The CDR3, as DNA: TGTGCCAGCTTCCCTACAGAGGTAGCGGGGGGTGATACGCAGTATTTT. It yields the protein CASFPTEVAGGDTQYF.